This T cell receptor (beta chain) originates from a study of T cell repertoires in cytomegalovirus infection. Study in general: CMV infection and matching HLA type were both indicated by public TCR beta signatures. Findings and limits, study-wide: Cumulated frequencies of public TCR beta families served to identify carriers of CMV plus the relevant HLA.

TCRdb recomputed calls from the reads with MiXCR, one row per CDR3 protein. The sample has over 120,000 distinct CDR3 sequences; roughly 32% are singletons. V dropped 5 bases and J dropped 2; count of bases not matched to a gene: 11. The CDR3 has 16 residues. Looked up from germline, CDR1 is SEHNR and CDR2 is FQNEAQ (reference sequence). With regard to this clonotype: The antigen remains undetermined.

The sequence came from a human donor in good health (CMV status not recorded). Some clones in this sample may be carry-over from other donors' samples. The chain is built from TRBV7-9 and TRBJ2-7, with 8 bases identical to TRBD2. Sample: CD8+ T cells from cultured PBMCs, taken from culture after CMV antigen stimulation. Written as DNA, the CDR3 is TGTGCCAGCAGCCTCGGCCCGGGGGGGGGCCCCTACGAGCAGTACTTC. Protein product: CASSLGPGGGPYEQYF.